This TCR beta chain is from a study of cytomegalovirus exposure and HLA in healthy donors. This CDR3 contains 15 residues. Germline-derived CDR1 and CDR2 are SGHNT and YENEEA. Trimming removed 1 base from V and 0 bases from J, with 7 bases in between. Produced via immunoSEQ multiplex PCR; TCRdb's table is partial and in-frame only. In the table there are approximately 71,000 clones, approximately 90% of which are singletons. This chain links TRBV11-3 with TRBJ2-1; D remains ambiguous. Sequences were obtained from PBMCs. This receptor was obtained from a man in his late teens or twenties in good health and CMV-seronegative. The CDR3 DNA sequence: TGTGCCAGCAGCTTAGGACGGAGCTCCTACAATGAGCAGTTCTTC. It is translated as CASSLGRSSYNEQFF. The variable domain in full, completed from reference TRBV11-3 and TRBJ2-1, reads EAGVVQSPRYKIIEKKQPVAFWCNPISGHNTLYWYLQNLGQGPELLIRYENEEAVDDSQLPKDRFSAERLKGVDSTLKIQPAELGDSAVYLCASSLGRSSYNEQFFGPGTRLTVL.